This TCR beta chain was identified during a study of T cells in Graves' hyperthyroidism and ophthalmopathy. Study context: Sampling of peripheral blood happened at initial diagnosis, prior to any treatment.

Newly diagnosed hyperthyroidism, duration under 2 months, in patients aged 18 to 65. Researchers took RNA transcripts and amplified the TCR beta CDR3 regions from them. Initially, a first-round RT-PCR of the TCR CDR3 employed the HTBI primer set. TCRdb called the multiplex PCR reads again in MiXCR, with one record for every CDR3 protein. The sample lists about 560,000 distinct CDR3 sequences, 13% to 15% seen once, with 11% to 15% in the top ten. There are many counts of this clonotype. Antigen: not known. Regarding the study as a whole: Most expanded thyroid clonotypes above 0.001 also appeared in blood. A 13 V-J model separated ophthalmopathy from stable hyperthyroidism.

The CDR3 contains 13 residues. The V segment lost 11 bases and the J segment 5 bases; nucleotides outside the gene matches: 11. Germline V CDR1 and CDR2: SNHLY, FYNNEI. The chain is built from TRBV2 and TRBJ2-5; 7 nucleotides match TRBD1. The specimen sequenced was blood. The receptor's source is a woman in her thirties or forties with Graves' hyperthyroidism. The CDR3 DNA follows: TGTGCCGGAACGCGGACAGGACTGGAGACCCAGTACTTC. This sequence encodes CAGTRTGLETQYF.